This T cell receptor beta chain was sequenced for a study of T-cell memory formation after mild COVID-19. Points from the study as a whole: SARS-CoV-2 specificity was not confirmed for second-wave clones peaking on day 37. Researchers report contracting CD4+ clones mostly in CM and EM, with CD8+ clones in EMRA. Pre-infection memory carried some responding clones, suggesting that cross-reactive memory joined.

This CDR3 contains 15 residues. The germline V gene encodes CDR1 SGHTA and CDR2 FQGNSA. Trimming cost V 0 bases and J 2 bases, with 8 bases left between them. Comment on this clonotype: Its cognate antigen is unknown.

Constant-segment primers served in 5'RACE that generated TCR alpha and TCR beta cDNA libraries bearing sample barcodes and UMIs. One entry per CDR3 protein, called by TCRdb with MiXCR from the 5' RACE reads. This sample has 180,000 or so distinct CDR3 sequences, with about 9.9% found just once. This TCR was sampled from a young man who had mild COVID-19 (a few samples of this study predate the infection). Cell type and time point are not known. Sequenced sample: PBMCs or a T cell subset sorted from them (not recorded which). The chain recombines TRBV7-2 with TRBJ2-1; D might be TRBD1 or TRBD2, each matching 6 bases. CDR3 protein: CASSLAGGTYNEQFF. CDR3 sequence (DNA): TGTGCCAGCAGCTTAGCCGGGGGCACCTACAATGAGCAGTTCTTC.